Many counts were recorded for the clone carrying this TCR beta chain. The CDR3 covers 14 residues. CDR1 is LGHDT and CDR2 is YNNKEL in the germline V gene (reference sequence). Trimming removed 3 bases from V and 4 bases from J; junction bases left unmatched: 3. These data belong to a study of spatial heterogeneity in lung cancer. TCRdb recomputed calls from the 5' RACE reads with MiXCR, one row per CDR3 protein. The table has about 48,000 distinct CDR3 sequences, approximately 5.7% seen once. Noted time point: sample taken at primary tumor resection. The input material, whole RNA from tumor, nontumor lung or frozen PBMC, was sequenced unsorted.

The source was PBMCs, collected at surgery. The chain carries TRBV3-1 and TRBJ2-7; 10 positions agree with TRBD2. This TCR was sampled from a male donor with early-stage non-small cell lung cancer. The DNA of the CDR3 is TGTGCCAGCAGCCAGGGACTAGCGTTTTACGAGCAGTACTTC. Translated: CASSQGLAFYEQYF.